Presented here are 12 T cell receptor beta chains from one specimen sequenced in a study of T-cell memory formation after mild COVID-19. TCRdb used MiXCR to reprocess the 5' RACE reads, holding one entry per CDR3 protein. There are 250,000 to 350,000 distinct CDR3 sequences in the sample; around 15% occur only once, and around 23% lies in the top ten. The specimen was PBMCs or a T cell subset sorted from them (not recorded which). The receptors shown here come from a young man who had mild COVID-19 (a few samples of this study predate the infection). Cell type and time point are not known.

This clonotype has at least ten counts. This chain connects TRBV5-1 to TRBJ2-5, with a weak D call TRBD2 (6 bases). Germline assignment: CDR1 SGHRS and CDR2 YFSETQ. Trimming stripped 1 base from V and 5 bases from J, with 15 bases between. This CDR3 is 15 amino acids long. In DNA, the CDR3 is TGCGCCAGCAGCTTGTTGTCTAGCGCTCTCGAGACCCAGTACTTC. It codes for CASSLLSSALETQYF.

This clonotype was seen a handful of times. In DNA form, the CDR3 reads TGTGCCAGCAGCGAGCAGGTCAGCTCCTACAATGAGCAGTTCTTC. Translating it yields CASSEQVSSYNEQFF. V gene TRBV7-7 combines with J gene TRBJ2-1; no clear D gene. Germline V gene sequence: CDR1 SSHAT, CDR2 FNYEAQ (reference sequence). Trimming left V 5 bases short and J 0 bases short, with 11 bases between. The CDR3 is made up of 15 amino acids.

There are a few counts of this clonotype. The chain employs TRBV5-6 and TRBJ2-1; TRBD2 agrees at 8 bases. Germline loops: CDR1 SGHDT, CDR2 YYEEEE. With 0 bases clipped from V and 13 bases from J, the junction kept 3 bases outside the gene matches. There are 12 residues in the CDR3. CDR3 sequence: CASSLVSGAQFF. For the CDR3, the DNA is TGTGCCAGCAGCTTGGTTAGCGGGGCCCAGTTCTTC.

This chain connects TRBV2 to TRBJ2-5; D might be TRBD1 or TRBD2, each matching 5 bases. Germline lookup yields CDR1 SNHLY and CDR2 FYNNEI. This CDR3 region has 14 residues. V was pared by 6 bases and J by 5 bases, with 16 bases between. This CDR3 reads CASRGRLGWETQYF. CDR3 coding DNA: TGTGCCAGCAGGGGACGTTTAGGGTGGGAGACCCAGTACTTC.

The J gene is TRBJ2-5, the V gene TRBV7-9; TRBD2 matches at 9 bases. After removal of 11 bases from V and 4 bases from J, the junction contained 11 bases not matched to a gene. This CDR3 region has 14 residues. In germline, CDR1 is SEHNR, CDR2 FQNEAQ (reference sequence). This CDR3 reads CALPLSGGSETQYF. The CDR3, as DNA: TGTGCCTTGCCCCTTAGCGGGGGTTCAGAGACCCAGTACTTC.

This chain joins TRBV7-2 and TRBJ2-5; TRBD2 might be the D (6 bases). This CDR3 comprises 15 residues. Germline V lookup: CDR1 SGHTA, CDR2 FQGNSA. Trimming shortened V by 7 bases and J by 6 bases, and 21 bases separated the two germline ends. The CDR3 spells CASNGGGWLSQTQYF. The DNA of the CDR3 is TGTGCCAGCAACGGCGGAGGGTGGCTTTCTCAGACCCAGTACTTC.

For the CDR3, the DNA is TGCGCCAGCAGCCAAGAACAGGGGGCTACTTCGATTCAGTACTTC. The encoded protein is CASSQEQGATSIQYF. J is TRBJ2-4 and V is TRBV4-3; 9 nucleotides agree with TRBD1. The V gene's germline CDR1 is LGHNA and CDR2 YSLEER. V was clipped by 0 bases and J by 10 bases; unmatched bases: 7. This CDR3 spans 15 amino acids.

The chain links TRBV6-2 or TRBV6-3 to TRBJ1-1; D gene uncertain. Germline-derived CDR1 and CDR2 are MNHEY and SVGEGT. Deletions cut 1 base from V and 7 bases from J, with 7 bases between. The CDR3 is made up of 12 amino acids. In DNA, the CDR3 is TGTGCCAGCAGTTACTACAGCCTTGAAGCTTTCTTT. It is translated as CASSYYSLEAFF.

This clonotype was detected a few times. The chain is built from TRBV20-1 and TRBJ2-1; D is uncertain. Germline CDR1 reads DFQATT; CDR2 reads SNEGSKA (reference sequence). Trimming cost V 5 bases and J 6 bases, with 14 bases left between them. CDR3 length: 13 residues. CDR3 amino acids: CSAPNPFVNEQFF. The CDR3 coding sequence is TGCAGTGCTCCCAACCCCTTTGTCAATGAGCAGTTCTTC.

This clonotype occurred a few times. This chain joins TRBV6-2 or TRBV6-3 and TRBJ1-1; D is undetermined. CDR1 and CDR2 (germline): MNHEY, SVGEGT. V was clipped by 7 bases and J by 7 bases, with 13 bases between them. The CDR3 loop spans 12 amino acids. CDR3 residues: CASTPGLGEAFF. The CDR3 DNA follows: TGTGCCAGCACCCCGGGTCTGGGTGAAGCTTTCTTT.

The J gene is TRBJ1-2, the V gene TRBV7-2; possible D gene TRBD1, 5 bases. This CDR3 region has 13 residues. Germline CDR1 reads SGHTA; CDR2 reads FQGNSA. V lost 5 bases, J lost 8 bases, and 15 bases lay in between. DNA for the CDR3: TGTGCCAGCAGCGCAAGTGGGACGAACGGCTACACCTTC. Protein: CASSASGTNGYTF.

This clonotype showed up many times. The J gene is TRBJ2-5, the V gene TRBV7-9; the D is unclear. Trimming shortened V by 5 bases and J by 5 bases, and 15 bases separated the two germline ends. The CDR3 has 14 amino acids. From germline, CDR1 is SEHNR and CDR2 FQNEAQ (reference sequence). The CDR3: CASSPILMGETQYF. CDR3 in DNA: TGTGCCAGCAGCCCGATTTTGATGGGGGAGACCCAGTACTTC.